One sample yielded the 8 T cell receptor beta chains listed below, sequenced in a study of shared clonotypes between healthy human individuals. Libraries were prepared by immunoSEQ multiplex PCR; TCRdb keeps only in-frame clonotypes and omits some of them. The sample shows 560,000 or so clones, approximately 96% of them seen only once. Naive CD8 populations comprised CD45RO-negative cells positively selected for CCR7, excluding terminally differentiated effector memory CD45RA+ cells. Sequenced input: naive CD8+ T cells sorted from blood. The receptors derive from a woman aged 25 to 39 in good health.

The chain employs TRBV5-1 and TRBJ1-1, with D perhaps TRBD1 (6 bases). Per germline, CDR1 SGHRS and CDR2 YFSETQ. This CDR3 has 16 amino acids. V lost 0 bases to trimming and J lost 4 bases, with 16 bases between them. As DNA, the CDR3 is TGCGCCAGCAGCTTGGGACTTCGGGGGCGAGGCACTGAAGCTTTCTTT. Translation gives CASSLGLRGRGTEAFF.

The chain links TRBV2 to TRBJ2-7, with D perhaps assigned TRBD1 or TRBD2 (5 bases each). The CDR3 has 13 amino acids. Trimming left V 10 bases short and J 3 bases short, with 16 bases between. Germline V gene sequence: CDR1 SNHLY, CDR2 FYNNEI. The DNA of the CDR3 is TGTGCCACCGCCCGGGACCCGGTCTACGAGCAGTACTTC. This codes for CATARDPVYEQYF.

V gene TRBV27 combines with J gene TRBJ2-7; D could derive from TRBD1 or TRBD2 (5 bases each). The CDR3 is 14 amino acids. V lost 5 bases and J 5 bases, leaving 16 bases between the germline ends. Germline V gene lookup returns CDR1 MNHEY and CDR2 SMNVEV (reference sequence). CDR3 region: CASSAGTSEDEQYF. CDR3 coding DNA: TGTGCCAGCAGTGCCGGGACGAGCGAGGACGAGCAGTACTTC.

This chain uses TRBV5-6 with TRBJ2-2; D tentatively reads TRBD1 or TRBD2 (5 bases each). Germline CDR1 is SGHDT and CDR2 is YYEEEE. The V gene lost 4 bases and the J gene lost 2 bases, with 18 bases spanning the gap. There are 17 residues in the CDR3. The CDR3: CASSPPPGTDNTGELFF. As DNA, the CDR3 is TGTGCCAGCAGCCCCCCTCCCGGGACGGATAACACCGGGGAGCTGTTTTTT.

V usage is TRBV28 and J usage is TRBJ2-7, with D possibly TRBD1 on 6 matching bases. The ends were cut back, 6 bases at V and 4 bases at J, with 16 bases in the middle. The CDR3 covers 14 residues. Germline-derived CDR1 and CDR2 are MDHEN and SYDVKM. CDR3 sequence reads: CASSVQGTRYEQYF. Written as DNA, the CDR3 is TGTGCCAGCAGCGTACAGGGTACACGGTACGAGCAGTACTTC.

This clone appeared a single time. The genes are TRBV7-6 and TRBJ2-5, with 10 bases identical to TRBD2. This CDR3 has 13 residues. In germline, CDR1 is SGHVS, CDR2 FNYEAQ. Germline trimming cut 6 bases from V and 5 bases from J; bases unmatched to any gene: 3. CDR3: CASSMGLAETQYF. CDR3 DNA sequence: TGTGCCAGCAGTATGGGACTAGCGGAGACCCAGTACTTC.

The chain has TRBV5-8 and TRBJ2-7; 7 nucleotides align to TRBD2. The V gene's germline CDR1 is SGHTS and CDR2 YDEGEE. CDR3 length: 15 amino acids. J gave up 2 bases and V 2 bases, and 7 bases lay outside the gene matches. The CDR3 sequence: CASSFGGSSAYEQYF. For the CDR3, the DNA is TGTGCCAGCAGCTTTGGCGGGAGCTCAGCCTACGAGCAGTACTTC.

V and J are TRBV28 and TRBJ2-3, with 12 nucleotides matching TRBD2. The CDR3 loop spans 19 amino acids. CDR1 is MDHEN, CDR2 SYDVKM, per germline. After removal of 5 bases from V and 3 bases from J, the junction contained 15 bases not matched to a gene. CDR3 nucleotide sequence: TGTGCCAGCAGTGGGGTCGTAGGGACTAGCGGGTATCGGACAGATACGCAGTATTTT. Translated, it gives CASSGVVGTSGYRTDTQYF.